These 18 T cell receptor beta chains came from one sample sequenced in a study of cytomegalovirus exposure and HLA in healthy donors. The PCR employed 60 Vbeta primers together with 13 Jbeta primers. TCRdb's table, derived via immunoSEQ multiplex PCR, lists solely in-frame clones and lacks some. The top ten hold 0.38% of the sample, which has roughly 160,000 clones, less than 90% seen once. The sequencing sample was made of PBMCs. These receptors were collected from a boy younger than 10 in good health and CMV-seronegative.

This chain uses TRBV9 with TRBJ2-1, with 8 bases matching TRBD1. The germline V gene encodes CDR1 SGDLS and CDR2 YYNGEE. The CDR3 contains 14 residues. The V gene end was trimmed by 0 bases and the J gene end by 7 bases; junction bases not matched to a gene: 3. The CDR3 spells CASSVGYRGNEQFF. CDR3 nucleotides: TGTGCCAGCAGCGTAGGGTACAGGGGGAATGAGCAGTTCTTC. The whole variable domain, remainder taken from reference TRBV9 and TRBJ2-1, is DSGVTQTPKHLITATGQRVTLRCSPRSGDLSVYWYQQSLDQGLQFLIQYYNGEERAKGNILERFSAQQFPDLHSELNLSSLELGDSALYFCASSVGYRGNEQFFGPGTRLTVL.

The chain carries TRBV7-9 and TRBJ2-7, with 7 bases fitting TRBD1. The germline gives CDR1 SEHNR, CDR2 FQNEAQ (reference sequence). V was clipped by 1 base and J by 1 base; unmatched bases: 7. The CDR3 loop spans 16 amino acids. In nucleotides, the CDR3 is TGTGCCAGCAGCTTAGGGGTTCGGGACAGTTCCTACGAGCAGTACTTC. It translates to CASSLGVRDSSYEQYF.

The V call is TRBV18, the J call TRBJ1-3; D perhaps matches TRBD1 (5 bases). V was clipped by 0 bases and J by 6 bases, with 12 bases between them. From germline, CDR1 is KGHSH and CDR2 LQKENI. This CDR3 is built from 15 residues. The CDR3 DNA reads TGTGCCAGCTCACCACCTCCAGGGTTTCCAAACACCATATATTTT. This codes for CASSPPPGFPNTIYF.

The gene calls are TRBV27 and TRBJ1-1, with unresolved D. The length of the CDR3 is 13 residues. V gave up 0 bases and J gave up 10 bases, with 12 bases separating them. Germline CDR1 and CDR2: MNHEY and SMNVEV (reference sequence). This CDR3 is CASSLSFKEGAFF. In DNA, the CDR3 is TGTGCCAGCAGTTTATCGTTCAAAGAGGGAGCTTTCTTT.

The chain recombines TRBV6-1 with TRBJ2-7; the D is unclear. Germline CDR1 and CDR2: MNHNS and SASEGT. The CDR3 spans 14 residues. V dropped 4 bases and J dropped 2 bases, with 12 bases sitting between them. CDR3 nucleotides: TGTGCCAGCAGTGTCGGGTCATACACCTACGAGCAGTACTTC. It specifies CASSVGSYTYEQYF.

The gene calls are TRBV5-4 and TRBJ2-3; D is perhaps TRBD2 (5 bases). Between the trimmed V and J ends, which lost 4 bases and 2 bases, there was a span of 17 bases. The CDR3 runs to 16 residues. The V gene's germline CDR1 is SGHNT and CDR2 YYREEE (reference sequence). CDR3 in DNA: TGTGCCAGCAGCCCCCCCCGTGCGGGCAACACAGATACGCAGTATTTT. Protein product: CASSPPRAGNTDTQYF.

The CDR3 spells CASSWGGQGTDTQYF. In DNA, the CDR3 is TGTGCCAGCAGTTGGGGGGGACAGGGTACAGATACGCAGTATTTT. The chain employs TRBV28 and TRBJ2-3; 9 nucleotides align to TRBD1. The V and J ends lost 4 bases and 3 bases, in that order; junction bases with no gene match: 5. CDR3 length equals 15 residues. Germline V gives CDR1 MDHEN, CDR2 SYDVKM.

This clone was recorded only once. V gene TRBV13 combines with J gene TRBJ1-2; a possible D gene is TRBD1 (6 bases). The germline gives CDR1 PRHDT, CDR2 FYEKMQ (reference sequence). This CDR3 has 13 residues. The V end lost 5 bases, the J end lost 8 bases, and 15 bases lay between the germline ends. As DNA, the CDR3 is TGTGCCAGCAGCCCAAGGACAGCAGGCGGCTACACCTTC. This gives the protein CASSPRTAGGYTF.

The chain is built from TRBV6-4 and TRBJ1-1; D is unclear. Trimming removed 4 bases at V and 5 bases at J, with 11 bases between. From germline, CDR1 is MRHNA and CDR2 SNTAGT. This CDR3 has 13 amino acids. The CDR3 loop reads CASSAEPWTEAFF. The CDR3 nucleotides are TGTGCCAGCAGTGCGGAGCCGTGGACTGAAGCTTTCTTT.

The gene calls are TRBV11-2 and TRBJ2-7; TRBD1 matches 9 bases. Losses at the gene ends were 2 bases for V and 0 bases for J; bases not matched to a gene: 14. Germline V gene sequence: CDR1 SGHAT, CDR2 FQNNGV. The CDR3 sequence is 19 residues long. The CDR3, as DNA: TGTGCCAGCAGCTTACCGACTTTGAGGGACAGGGAATACTCCTACGAGCAGTACTTC. Amino acid sequence: CASSLPTLRDREYSYEQYF.

As to this clone: A junction boundary mismatches the germline segment, possibly from a read error. J is TRBJ1-2 and V is TRBV29-1; TRBD1 might be the D (5 bases). This CDR3 is built from 12 residues. Looked up from germline, CDR1 is SQVTM and CDR2 is ANQGSEA. CDR3 in DNA: TGCAGCGTTGGGGGGGGTAACTTTGGCTACACCTTC. Its translation is CSVGGGNFGYTF.

The rearrangement joins TRBV30 to TRBJ2-1, with D possibly matching TRBD2 (6 bases). The V and J ends lost 2 bases and 2 bases respectively, with 19 bases between them. Germline V gene data show CDR1 as GTSNPN and CDR2 as SVGIG (reference sequence). The CDR3 totals 17 residues. This CDR3 is CAWSKGLAENPYNEQFF. The CDR3 bases are TGTGCCTGGAGTAAGGGTTTAGCGGAGAACCCCTACAATGAGCAGTTCTTC.

This chain links TRBV6-6 with TRBJ2-3, with TRBD2 matching over 7 bases. The germline gives CDR1 MNHNY, CDR2 SVGAGI (reference sequence). The CDR3 is 14 residues long. V lost 2 bases, J lost 1 base, and 0 bases stayed unmatched. The CDR3 is CASSYGGGTDTQYF. The CDR3 DNA sequence: TGTGCCAGCAGTTACGGGGGGGGCACAGATACGCAGTATTTT.

This clone was seen a handful of times. The rearrangement joins TRBV5-6 to TRBJ2-3, with D unresolved. The germline V gene has CDR1 SGHDT and CDR2 YYEEEE. The V end lost 1 base, the J end lost 2 bases, and 14 bases lay between the germline ends. This CDR3 spans 16 amino acids. CDR3 protein: CASSLTVWRSTDTQYF. The CDR3 DNA sequence: TGTGCCAGCAGCTTGACCGTTTGGCGGTCCACAGATACGCAGTATTTT.

The rearrangement links TRBV4-1 to TRBJ2-7; 9 bases align to TRBD1. Germline V gives CDR1 MGHRA, CDR2 YSYEKL. The CDR3 covers 15 residues. Trimming removed 1 base from V and 4 bases from J; junction bases left unmatched: 5. The CDR3 here is CASSQGGTGTYEQYF. DNA of the CDR3: TGCGCCAGCAGCCAAGGGGGGACAGGGACTTACGAGCAGTACTTC.

The V gene is TRBV5-1, the J gene TRBJ1-2; the D gene is possibly TRBD1 (6 bases). CDR3 length equals 14 residues. Looked up from germline, CDR1 is SGHRS and CDR2 is YFSETQ. V was trimmed by 4 bases and J by 0 bases, leaving 10 bases between them. The CDR3 spells CASSVEGANYGYTF. In DNA form, the CDR3 reads TGCGCCAGCAGCGTCGAGGGGGCTAACTATGGCTACACCTTC.

J is TRBJ2-2 and V is TRBV6-1; D call uncertain. The CDR3 has 13 residues. V lost 1 base to trimming and J lost 7 bases, with 7 bases between them. Per germline, CDR1 MNHNS and CDR2 SASEGT. The CDR3 loop reads CASSEVGVGELFF. CDR3 DNA sequence: TGTGCCAGCAGTGAAGTAGGAGTCGGGGAGCTGTTTTTT.

For this clone: The CDR3 end shows no conserved phenylalanine or tryptophan, and so a read error is likely. The rearrangement joins TRBV28 to TRBJ1-2; a possible D gene is TRBD1 (5 bases). V lost 3 bases and J 4 bases, leaving 15 bases between the germline ends. CDR1 is MDHEN and CDR2 is SYDVKM in the germline V gene. CDR3 length: 15 amino acids. CDR3 sequence reads: CASSFLGREAYGYTL. The CDR3 region has the DNA TGTGCCAGCAGTTTTTTGGGCAGGGAGGCCTATGGCTACACCCTC.